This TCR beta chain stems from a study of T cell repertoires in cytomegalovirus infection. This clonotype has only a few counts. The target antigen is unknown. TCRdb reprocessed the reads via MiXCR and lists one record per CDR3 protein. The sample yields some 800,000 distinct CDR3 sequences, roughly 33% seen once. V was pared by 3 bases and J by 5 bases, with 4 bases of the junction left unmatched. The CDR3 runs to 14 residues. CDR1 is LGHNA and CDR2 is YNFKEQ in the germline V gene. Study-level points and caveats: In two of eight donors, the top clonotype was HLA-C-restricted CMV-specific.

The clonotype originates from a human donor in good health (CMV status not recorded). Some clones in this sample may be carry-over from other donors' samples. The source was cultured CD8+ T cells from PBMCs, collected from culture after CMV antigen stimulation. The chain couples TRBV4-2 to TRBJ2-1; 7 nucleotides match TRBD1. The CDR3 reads CASSQSGTDNEQFF. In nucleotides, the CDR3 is TGTGCCAGCAGCCAGTCCGGGACAGACAATGAGCAGTTCTTC.